Presented here are 20 T cell receptor beta chains from one specimen sequenced in a study of OX40 agonist ivuxolimab in advanced cancers. Library prep was done by the immunoSEQ multiplex PCR assay. Held by TCRdb, this immuneACCESS table contains in-frame sequences only and omits some clones. Under half of the omission traces to an unresolved V gene where checked; the cause of the rest is unknown. The sample table contains 40,000 to 45,000 clones; only one count was recorded for 88% of them. Approximately 13% of the sample is in the top ten clones. This sample comprised CD4+ or CD8+ T cells sorted from blood, obtained in a trial of the OX40 agonist ivuxolimab. The origin of the receptors is an adult with an advanced solid tumor such as melanoma, head and neck, liver or kidney cancer.

The chain is built from TRBV10-1 and TRBJ2-5; 13 bases are a match to TRBD2. The J call is doubtful: the DNA matches TRBJ2-7 better. CDR3 length equals 16 residues. Germline assignment: CDR1 WNHNN and CDR2 SYGVQD (reference sequence). The DNA for the CDR3 is TGCGCCAGCAGTGGCCGGACTAGCGGGGGCTCCTACGAGCAGTACTTC. Amino acid sequence: CASSGRTSGGSYEQYF.

The genes are TRBV5-4 and TRBJ1-1; unclear D gene. Trimming pared 5 bases from V and 4 bases from J, leaving 15 bases between. This CDR3 region has 14 residues. Germline values: CDR1 SGHNT, CDR2 YYREEE (reference sequence). CDR3 protein: CASSVRDGSTEAFF. As DNA, the CDR3 is TGTGCCAGCAGTGTCCGTGATGGGTCCACTGAAGCTTTCTTT.

In its sample, this clone ranks as large. This chain connects TRBV19 to TRBJ2-1; 7 nucleotides align to TRBD1. Germline V gives CDR1 LNHDA, CDR2 SQIVND (reference sequence). The CDR3 has 15 amino acids. V was pared by 5 bases and J by 0 bases, with 4 bases of the junction left unmatched. The CDR3 region is CASSLGTASYNEQFF. Written as DNA, the CDR3 is TGTGCCAGTAGTCTAGGGACAGCCTCCTACAATGAGCAGTTCTTC.

The chain joins TRBV9 to TRBJ1-2; D remains ambiguous. Germline CDR1 and CDR2: SGDLS and YYNGEE. Trimming cost V 4 bases and J 0 bases, with 10 bases left between them. The CDR3 length is 14 residues. The CDR3 reads CASSQGRANYGYTF. CDR3 nucleotide sequence: TGTGCCAGCAGCCAAGGGCGGGCTAACTATGGCTACACCTTC. Full variable domain (missing parts from reference TRBV9 and TRBJ1-2): DSGVTQTPKHLITATGQRVTLRCSPRSGDLSVYWYQQSLDQGLQFLIQYYNGEERAKGNILERFSAQQFPDLHSELNLSSLELGDSALYFCASSQGRANYGYTFGSGTRLTVV.

CDR3 sequence reads: CASSQSFKGYGNTIYF. CDR3 DNA sequence: TGCGCCAGCAGCCAATCCTTTAAAGGGTACGGAAACACCATATATTTT. The chain carries TRBV4-1 and TRBJ1-3; D is undetermined. Germline CDR1 reads MGHRA; CDR2 reads YSYEKL. The germline V and J ends were trimmed by 2 bases and 4 bases, with 15 bases remaining between them. This CDR3 is 16 amino acids long.

The CDR3 here is CASSFSRGSTDTQYF. The CDR3 bases are TGTGCCAGCAGCTTTTCTAGGGGTAGCACAGATACGCAGTATTTT. This chain joins TRBV7-6 and TRBJ2-3, with a possible D match to TRBD1 (5 bases). The germline CDR1 and CDR2 sequences are SGHVS and FNYEAQ. The CDR3 is made up of 15 amino acids. With 3 bases removed from V and 0 bases from J, the gap between germline ends came to 10 bases.

The V call is TRBV28, the J call TRBJ2-2; TRBD1 aligns across 11 bases. V lost 5 bases, J lost 6 bases, and 8 bases stayed unmatched. The CDR3 runs 16 residues. Germline V gene data show CDR1 as MDHEN and CDR2 as SYDVKM. CDR3 amino acids: CASSLRRTGGSGELFF. CDR3 DNA: TGTGCCAGCAGTCTTCGCCGGACAGGGGGCTCCGGGGAGCTGTTTTTT.

The V and J genes are TRBV4-1 and TRBJ1-3; weak D call: TRBD1 (6 bases). The CDR3 runs 11 residues. CDR1 and CDR2 from the germline V gene are MGHRA and YSYEKL. V lost 10 bases and J 8 bases, leaving 12 bases between the germline ends. CDR3: CATSKGDTIYF. Here the CDR3 DNA reads TGCGCCACCTCCAAGGGGGACACCATATATTTT.

The chain employs TRBV19 and TRBJ2-3; TRBD2 aligns across 10 bases. The CDR3 has 18 residues. Germline V lookup: CDR1 LNHDA, CDR2 SQIVND (reference sequence). Trimming removed 5 bases from V and 1 base from J; junction bases left unmatched: 12. For the CDR3, the DNA is TGTGCCAGTAGTGGGCCTAGCGGGAGAGGCGAGGGCACAGATACGCAGTATTTT. The encoded protein is CASSGPSGRGEGTDTQYF.

This clone was seen more than once but under ten times. The rearrangement links TRBV30 to TRBJ1-1; D gene uncertain. Looked up from germline, CDR1 is GTSNPN and CDR2 is SVGIG (reference sequence). Trimming removed 0 bases from V and 7 bases from J, with 9 bases in between. There are 12 residues in the CDR3. CDR3 sequence: CAWSVTRSEAFF. CDR3 DNA sequence: TGTGCCTGGAGTGTGACACGAAGTGAAGCTTTCTTT. The whole variable domain, remainder taken from reference TRBV30 and TRBJ1-1, is SQTIHQWPATLVQPVGSPLSLECTVEGTSNPNLYWYRQAAGRGLQLLFYSVGIGQISSEVPQNLSASRPQDRQFILSSKKLLLSDSGFYLCAWSVTRSEAFFGQGTRLTVV.

The chain joins TRBV5-6 to TRBJ2-7, with a tentative D call TRBD2 (5 bases). Germline CDR1 reads SGHDT; CDR2 reads YYEEEE. The V end lost 2 bases, the J end lost 9 bases, and 21 bases lay between the germline ends. The CDR3 sequence is 15 residues long. CDR3 nucleotides: TGTGCCAGCAGCTTACTACGGGAAATCCTAAGGGTGCAGTACTTC. Translated: CASSLLREILRVQYF.

The chain carries TRBV29-1 and TRBJ2-3; no definite D call. The germline CDR1 and CDR2 sequences are SQVTM and ANQGSEA. The CDR3 consists of 14 residues. Deletions cut 7 bases from V and 1 base from J, with 15 bases between. CDR3 in DNA: TGCAGCGGCCTCGAGGAGTCTCGCACAGATACGCAGTATTTT. It codes for CSGLEESRTDTQYF.

This rearrangement joins TRBV2 to TRBJ1-2; D is perhaps TRBD1 (5 bases). Germline V gives CDR1 SNHLY, CDR2 FYNNEI. This CDR3 has 16 amino acids. V was clipped by 6 bases and J by 4 bases, with 21 bases between them. In DNA, the CDR3 is TGTGCCAGCAGACGGACATCGAGTTCAGTTAGCTATGGCTACACCTTC. Its translation: CASRRTSSSVSYGYTF.

This clone was counted a few times. The V gene is TRBV18, the J gene TRBJ2-7; D might be TRBD1 (6 bases). CDR3 size: 16 residues. Germline loops: CDR1 KGHSH, CDR2 LQKENI. Trimming removed 6 bases at V and 2 bases at J, with 20 bases between. The CDR3 reads CASSSQGGVGAYEQYF. The CDR3 bases are TGTGCCAGCTCCTCCCAAGGGGGAGTGGGGGCCTACGAGCAGTACTTC.

The rearrangement links TRBV7-3 to TRBJ2-2, with D possibly being TRBD1 or TRBD2 (5 bases each). V dropped 5 bases and J dropped 7 bases, with 17 bases sitting between them. This CDR3 is built from 15 residues. Looked up from germline, CDR1 is SGHTA and CDR2 is FQGTGA. The chain's CDR3 is CASSPTSGRGGELFF. CDR3 in DNA: TGTGCCAGCAGCCCCACTTCGGGAAGGGGCGGGGAGCTGTTTTTT.

This chain links TRBV7-6 with TRBJ2-3; 10 nucleotides agree with TRBD2. The CDR3 contains 18 residues. Germline CDR1 and CDR2: SGHVS and FNYEAQ. The V segment lost 1 base and the J segment 6 bases; nucleotides outside the gene matches: 13. DNA of the CDR3: TGTGCCAGCAGCTTAGTAGGGGAGCGGGAGGGCCTATCGGATACGCAGTATTTT. Protein sequence: CASSLVGEREGLSDTQYF.

V and J are TRBV4-1 and TRBJ2-7; D is unresolved. Trimming cost V 0 bases and J 1 base, with 10 bases left between them. CDR1 is MGHRA and CDR2 is YSYEKL in the germline V gene. This CDR3 has 15 residues. The CDR3 nucleotides read TGCGCCAGCAGCCAAGAACCCGGCGGATCCTACGAGCAGTACTTC. Translation gives CASSQEPGGSYEQYF.

This chain joins TRBV5-5 and TRBJ1-5; possibly TRBD1 for D (6 bases). This CDR3 region has 15 residues. The germline V gene has CDR1 SGHKS and CDR2 YYEKEE (reference sequence). V was clipped by 4 bases and J by 5 bases, with 16 bases between them. In DNA, the CDR3 is TGTGCCAGCAGCCCTGGCAGGGGACTCTATCAGCCCCAGCATTTT. It specifies CASSPGRGLYQPQHF.

The rearrangement joins TRBV6-1 to TRBJ1-2, with D tentatively TRBD1 (5 bases). Germline loops: CDR1 MNHNS, CDR2 SASEGT. The ends were cut back, 3 bases at V and 6 bases at J, with 14 bases in the middle. The CDR3 is 14 residues long. The CDR3 DNA follows: TGTGCCAGCAGTGATACGGGGGAGTACCATGGCTACACCTTC. Its protein is CASSDTGEYHGYTF.

The rearrangement uses TRBV18 and TRBJ2-7; D possibly matches TRBD1 or TRBD2 (7 bases each). V lost 2 bases and J lost 5, with 13 bases in between. The CDR3 spans 14 residues. Germline V gene lookup returns CDR1 KGHSH and CDR2 LQKENI. CDR3 sequence: CASSPNRGGHEQYF. DNA of the CDR3: TGTGCCAGCTCACCAAACAGGGGAGGGCACGAGCAGTACTTC.